These 32 T cell receptor beta chains share one sample of origin, sequenced in a study of T cells in Graves' hyperthyroidism and ophthalmopathy. Researchers amplified the TCR beta CDR3 regions from RNA transcripts. Carried out on the TCR CDR3, a first-round RT-PCR used the HTBI primer set. TCRdb re-called the multiplex PCR reads through MiXCR, storing one row per CDR3 protein. Of nearly 600,000 distinct CDR3 sequences listed, around 14% were seen once; the top ten hold roughly 7.1%. The sequenced material came from blood. These receptors all stem from a woman aged 18-35 years with Graves' ophthalmopathy.

This clonotype was detected a few times. The chain is built from TRBV4-1 and TRBJ1-2, with 8 bases identical to TRBD1. CDR3 length equals 18 residues. Looked up from germline, CDR1 is MGHRA and CDR2 is YSYEKL. With V trimmed by 0 bases and J by 0 bases, 9 bases remained unmatched. Here the CDR3 reads CASSQEPAGQGANYGYTF. CDR3 sequence (DNA): TGCGCCAGCAGCCAAGAACCAGCCGGACAGGGAGCTAACTATGGCTACACCTTC.

This clonotype has a count of ten or more. This sequence joins TRBV27 and TRBJ1-5; a weak D match, TRBD1 (5 bases). Between the trimmed V and J ends, which lost 4 bases and 5 bases, there was a span of 12 bases. Per the germline V gene, CDR1 is MNHEY and CDR2 is SMNVEV (reference sequence). The CDR3 covers 14 residues. CDR3 nucleotide sequence: TGTGCCAGCAGTTCTTGGGACGGATATCAGCCCCAGCATTTT. Encoded protein: CASSSWDGYQPQHF.

The gene calls are TRBV7-9 and TRBJ2-2, with 10 bases fitting TRBD2. Germline V gene data show CDR1 as SEHNR and CDR2 as FQNEAQ (reference sequence). V trimming: 0 bases; J trimming: 2 bases; junction bases outside the gene matches: 9. The CDR3 length is 19 residues. The CDR3 here is CASSLAPFSGRFNTGELFF. DNA for the CDR3: TGTGCCAGCAGCTTAGCGCCTTTTAGCGGGAGGTTTAACACCGGGGAGCTGTTTTTT.

The chain employs TRBV29-1 and TRBJ1-5; D unclear. The CDR3 runs to 14 residues. V was trimmed by 5 bases and J by 3 bases, leaving 14 bases between them. Germline V lookup: CDR1 SQVTM, CDR2 ANQGSEA. The CDR3 coding sequence is TGCAGCGTTAATGATGGGCAGATCAATCAGCCCCAGCATTTT. Translating it yields CSVNDGQINQPQHF.

This clonotype has a count of ten or more. The chain employs TRBV20-1 and TRBJ2-5; TRBD2 matches 9 bases. Trimming removed 5 bases from V and 5 bases from J; junction bases left unmatched: 6. The CDR3 has 13 residues. CDR1 DFQATT and CDR2 SNEGSKA come from the germline V gene (reference sequence). CDR3 coding DNA: TGCAGTGCTTTTAGCGGGAGAGGGGAGACCCAGTACTTC. It is translated as CSAFSGRGETQYF.

This clonotype was seen a single time. Possible read error: a much larger clone is one base away. The rearrangement uses TRBV7-9 and TRBJ2-1; 7 bases agree with TRBD2. The V gene's germline CDR1 is SEHNR and CDR2 FQNEAQ (reference sequence). The CDR3 has 14 residues. The ends lost 7 bases at V and 4 bases at J; junction bases unmatched: 7. The CDR3 DNA sequence: TGTGCCAGCACCACGGGAGGTTTTTACAATGAGCAGTTCTTC. Translation gives CASTTGGFYNEQFF.

The chain couples TRBV9 to TRBJ2-2; D perhaps matches TRBD2 (6 bases). Germline CDR1 and CDR2: SGDLS and YYNGEE. The CDR3 is 14 amino acids. V lost 4 bases to trimming and J lost 7 bases, with 14 bases between them. The CDR3 bases are TGTGCCAGCAGCCCTAGGGCCGGGGGCGGGGAGCTGTTTTTT. Translating gives CASSPRAGGGELFF.

This chain links TRBV4-3 with TRBJ1-2; D might be TRBD1 (5 bases). The ends were cut back, 4 bases at V and 0 bases at J, with 12 bases in the middle. The CDR3 is 15 residues long. Per germline, CDR1 LGHNA and CDR2 YSLEER. As DNA, the CDR3 is TGCGCCAGCAGCCGAGCACAGGTAGCTAACTATGGCTACACCTTC. Its translation: CASSRAQVANYGYTF.

CDR3 sequence: CALNKRGAGVDLNTEAFF. CDR3 DNA sequence: TGTGCCTTAAACAAACGAGGGGCAGGGGTGGACCTGAACACTGAAGCTTTCTTT. This chain joins TRBV30 and TRBJ1-1, with D maybe TRBD1 (6 bases). Germline V gene data show CDR1 as GTSNPN and CDR2 as SVGIG (reference sequence). V was cut by 7 bases and J by 0 bases, with 27 bases left in between. The CDR3 spans 18 residues.

The chain uses TRBV19 and TRBJ2-5; D ambiguous. Trimming took off 6 bases at V and 5 bases at J, with 10 bases between the two ends. Germline values: CDR1 LNHDA, CDR2 SQIVND (reference sequence). This CDR3 has 12 residues. The CDR3 nucleotides read TGTGCCAGTAGGGGATTTCAGGAGACCCAGTACTTC. This gives the protein CASRGFQETQYF.

This clonotype has a count of ten or more. The J gene is TRBJ2-1, the V gene TRBV27, with D tentatively TRBD1 or TRBD2 (5 bases each). Germline CDR1 is MNHEY and CDR2 is SMNVEV (reference sequence). V lost 1 base and J 4 bases, leaving 26 bases between the germline ends. This CDR3 region has 20 residues. CDR3 sequence: CASSLYSGTPGSPMYNEQFF. For the CDR3, the DNA is TGTGCCAGCAGTTTATATTCCGGGACCCCCGGGTCCCCGATGTACAATGAGCAGTTCTTC.

This chain uses TRBV27 with TRBJ1-2, with a tentative D call TRBD1 (6 bases). V was cut by 2 bases and J by 7 bases, with 17 bases left in between. The CDR3 runs 15 residues. Looked up from germline, CDR1 is MNHEY and CDR2 is SMNVEV (reference sequence). CDR3 nucleotides: TGTGCCAGCAGTTTAAGGATGGGGGGCCCTGGTGGCTACACCTTC. Its translation: CASSLRMGGPGGYTF.

This clonotype has more than one count but fewer than ten. The chain couples TRBV7-8 to TRBJ1-3; 7 nucleotides line up with TRBD1. This CDR3 is 19 amino acids long. From germline, CDR1 is SGHVS and CDR2 FQNEAQ. Trimming cost V 2 bases and J 0 bases; bases outside gene matches: 13. The CDR3 loop reads CASSLTHRDRRVSGNTIYF. CDR3 in DNA: TGTGCCAGCAGCTTAACCCACCGGGACAGAAGAGTCTCTGGAAACACCATATATTTT.

This clonotype was observed at least ten times. The chain links TRBV11-2 to TRBJ1-2, with D uncertain. Germline V gene lookup returns CDR1 SGHAT and CDR2 FQNNGV. The V and J ends lost 0 bases and 4 bases respectively, with 15 bases between them. The CDR3 sequence is 16 residues long. The CDR3, as DNA: TGTGCCAGCAGCTTAGATCGTAAGGGTGTGGTCTATGGCTACACCTTC. Residues: CASSLDRKGVVYGYTF.

The chain has TRBV2 and TRBJ1-2; a possible D gene is TRBD1 (6 bases). This CDR3 region has 17 residues. The V end was cut by 5 bases, the J end by 1 base, with 20 bases between. In germline, CDR1 is SNHLY, CDR2 FYNNEI. DNA for the CDR3: TGTGCCAGCAGTCTAGCCAGGGGTCGGGGCGGTAACTATGGCTACACCTTC. Translating it yields CASSLARGRGGNYGYTF.

A few counts support this clonotype. The rearrangement links TRBV6-1 to TRBJ1-3, with D perhaps TRBD1 (6 bases). This CDR3 is 16 amino acids long. V lost 6 bases to trimming and J lost 3 bases, with 18 bases between them. The germline gives CDR1 MNHNS, CDR2 SASEGT. CDR3 residues: CASRRRHRVLGNTIYF. CDR3 sequence (DNA): TGTGCCAGCAGACGACGCCACAGGGTGCTTGGAAACACCATATATTTT.

CDR3 sequence (DNA): TGCAGCGTTGGGTTGCGGGGGAACTACGAGCAGTACTTC. Protein: CSVGLRGNYEQYF. The chain links TRBV29-1 to TRBJ2-7; TRBD2 agrees at 7 bases. V shed 4 bases, J shed 3 bases, and the junction held 6 bases outside the gene matches. Germline CDR1 and CDR2: SQVTM and ANQGSEA. CDR3 size: 13 residues.

This clonotype was picked up many times. The rearrangement uses TRBV3-1 and TRBJ1-1; 7 bases are shared with TRBD1. Germline trimming cut 4 bases from V and 1 base from J; bases unmatched to any gene: 6. The CDR3 has 15 residues. Per germline, CDR1 LGHDT and CDR2 YNNKEL (reference sequence). CDR3 amino acids: CASSPSRTGNTEAFF. Here the CDR3 DNA reads TGTGCCAGCAGCCCATCCCGGACAGGGAACACTGAAGCTTTCTTT. The full variable domain, completed using reference TRBV3-1 and TRBJ1-1, is DTAVSQTPKYLVTQMGNDKSIKCEQNLGHDTMYWYKQDSKKFLKIMFSYNNKELIINETVPNRFSPKSPDKAHLNLHINSLELGDSAVYFCASSPSRTGNTEAFFGQGTRLTVV.

This clonotype was seen only a few times. The chain carries TRBV9 and TRBJ2-3; 7 nucleotides match TRBD2. The length of the CDR3 is 15 residues. From germline, CDR1 is SGDLS and CDR2 YYNGEE. Trimming at V came to 3 bases and at J to 4 bases, leaving 8 bases not matched to a gene. The DNA for the CDR3 is TGTGCCAGCAGCGAGACTAGCTCCTCCCCAGATACGCAGTATTTT. It is translated as CASSETSSSPDTQYF.

This clonotype has at least ten counts. The V gene is TRBV5-5, the J gene TRBJ2-7, with TRBD1 matching 8 bases. There are 14 residues in the CDR3. The V and J ends lost 6 bases and 2 bases, in that order; junction bases with no gene match: 7. From germline, CDR1 is SGHKS and CDR2 YYEKEE (reference sequence). In nucleotides, the CDR3 is TGTGCCAGCACGCCGAGACAGGGGACCTACGAGCAGTACTTC. It is translated as CASTPRQGTYEQYF. Drawing the rest from reference TRBV5-5 and TRBJ2-7, the complete variable domain is DAGVTQSPTHLIKTRGQQVTLRCSPISGHKSVSWYQQVLGQGPQFIFQYYEKEERGRGNFPDRFSARQFPNYSSELNVNALLLGDSALYLCASTPRQGTYEQYFGPGTRLTVT.

The chain couples TRBV6-5 to TRBJ2-1; TRBD1 or TRBD2 may be the D gene (5 bases each). The CDR3 covers 18 residues. Trimming pared 2 bases from V and 0 bases from J, leaving 17 bases between. Per germline, CDR1 MNHEY and CDR2 SVGAGI. The DNA for the CDR3 is TGTGCCAGCAGTTACCTCGGGGCAGGGAAGAGCTCCTACAATGAGCAGTTCTTC. Its protein product is CASSYLGAGKSSYNEQFF.

Many counts were recorded for this clonotype. The chain couples TRBV20-1 to TRBJ2-3; 7 positions agree with TRBD2. In germline, CDR1 is DFQATT, CDR2 SNEGSKA (reference sequence). The CDR3 extends over 15 amino acids. V shed 1 base and J 0 bases; nucleotides not matched to a gene: 4. The CDR3 sequence is CSARAASGSTDTQYF. CDR3 sequence (DNA): TGCAGTGCTAGAGCAGCTAGCGGTAGCACAGATACGCAGTATTTT.

This clonotype was observed a handful of times. The chain combines TRBV7-3 with TRBJ2-1; 8 positions agree with TRBD2. Germline assignment: CDR1 SGHTA and CDR2 FQGTGA. Losses at the gene ends were 3 bases for V and 6 bases for J; bases not matched to a gene: 4. The CDR3 contains 14 residues. CDR3 DNA: TGTGCCAGCAGCTTTAGCGGGACCCCCAATGAGCAGTTCTTC. This gives the protein CASSFSGTPNEQFF.

This clonotype was detected ten times or more. The V call is TRBV7-2, the J call TRBJ2-7; possible D gene TRBD1, 6 bases. Germline V gives CDR1 SGHTA, CDR2 FQGNSA. Trimming shortened V by 5 bases and J by 5 bases, and 13 bases separated the two germline ends. This CDR3 is 13 amino acids long. The CDR3 sequence is CASSISTGNEQYF. The DNA of the CDR3 is TGTGCCAGCAGCATATCCACAGGGAACGAGCAGTACTTC. Full variable domain (missing parts from reference TRBV7-2 and TRBJ2-7): GAGVSQSPSNKVTEKGKDVELRCDPISGHTALYWYRQSLGQGLEFLIYFQGNSAPDKSGLPSDRFSAERTGGSVSTLTIQRTQQEDSAVYLCASSISTGNEQYFGPGTRLTVT.

This clonotype appeared a few times. The chain couples TRBV12-3 or TRBV12-4 to TRBJ2-1, with 12 bases fitting TRBD1. The CDR3 has 17 amino acids. J gave up 4 bases and V 5 bases, and 9 bases lay outside the gene matches. The CDR3 DNA reads as TGTGCCAGCAGTGCCCCCGGGACAGGGGGCATATACAATGAGCAGTTCTTC. This gives the protein CASSAPGTGGIYNEQFF.

This chain uses TRBV18 with TRBJ2-2; 9 bases are a match to TRBD1. The junction had 6 bases not matched to a gene; V was cut back by 0 bases and J by 1 base. The CDR3 extends over 18 amino acids. The V gene's germline CDR1 is KGHSH and CDR2 LQKENI. The CDR3 coding sequence is TGTGCCAGCTCACCACCGGGACAGGGAGACATGAACACCGGGGAGCTGTTTTTT. Translation gives CASSPPGQGDMNTGELFF.

The V gene is TRBV3-1, the J gene TRBJ2-7; the match to TRBD1 covers 9 bases. CDR3 length: 15 residues. The germline CDR1 and CDR2 sequences are LGHDT and YNNKEL (reference sequence). V lost 5 bases to trimming and J lost 1 base; unmatched junction nucleotides: 6. The CDR3: CASSTETGGSYEQYF. DNA for the CDR3: TGTGCCAGCAGCACCGAGACAGGGGGGTCCTACGAGCAGTACTTC.

This clonotype was detected a few times. The V gene is TRBV4-2, the J gene TRBJ2-4; TRBD2 is a possible D gene (6 bases). Trimming cost V 1 base and J 0 bases, with 16 bases left between them. CDR3 length: 18 amino acids. Germline-derived CDR1 and CDR2 are LGHNA and YNFKEQ. CDR3: CASSQVYGEVVAKNIQYF. The CDR3 region has the DNA TGTGCCAGCAGCCAAGTTTACGGGGAGGTGGTAGCCAAAAACATTCAGTACTTC.

This clonotype showed up many times. The CDR3 is CASSVGAGSVYEQYF. The CDR3 coding sequence is TGTGCCAGCAGCGTAGGTGCAGGGAGTGTCTACGAGCAGTACTTC. V gene TRBV9 combines with J gene TRBJ2-7; D is perhaps TRBD1 or TRBD2 (5 bases each). The CDR3 has 15 amino acids. V was shortened by 0 bases and J by 3 bases, with 13 bases between the two germline ends. The germline V gene encodes CDR1 SGDLS and CDR2 YYNGEE.

The V and J genes are TRBV28 and TRBJ2-1, with D perhaps matching TRBD1 (6 bases). Trimming took 6 bases from V and 4 from J, leaving 22 bases between them. The CDR3 runs 17 residues. The germline V gene has CDR1 MDHEN and CDR2 SYDVKM. The DNA of the CDR3 is TGTGCCAGCAGCCAAGAACGCCGCAGGGGCGGATACAATGAGCAGTTCTTC. Its translation: CASSQERRRGGYNEQFF.

The gene calls are TRBV2 and TRBJ2-7; 15 bases align to TRBD2. There are 16 residues in the CDR3. V lost 3 bases, J lost 3 bases, and 3 bases stayed unmatched. Germline values: CDR1 SNHLY, CDR2 FYNNEI. The CDR3 here is CASSEGLAGGYYEQYF. CDR3 coding DNA: TGTGCCAGCAGTGAGGGACTAGCGGGAGGTTACTACGAGCAGTACTTC. The full variable domain, with the rest looked up from reference TRBV2 and TRBJ2-7, is EPEVTQTPSHQVTQMGQEVILRCVPISNHLYFYWYRQILGQKVEFLVSFYNNEISEKSEIFDDQFSVERPDGSNFTLKIRSTKLEDSAMYFCASSEGLAGGYYEQYFGPGTRLTVT.

The sample holds many counts of this clonotype. V and J are TRBV6-1 and TRBJ1-5, with D possibly TRBD1 on 5 matching bases. The germline V gene has CDR1 MNHNS and CDR2 SASEGT. The germline V and J ends were trimmed by 3 bases and 6 bases, with 9 bases remaining between them. CDR3 length equals 13 residues. The CDR3 is CASSERGVQPQHF. CDR3 in DNA: TGTGCCAGCAGTGAGAGGGGTGTTCAGCCCCAGCATTTT.